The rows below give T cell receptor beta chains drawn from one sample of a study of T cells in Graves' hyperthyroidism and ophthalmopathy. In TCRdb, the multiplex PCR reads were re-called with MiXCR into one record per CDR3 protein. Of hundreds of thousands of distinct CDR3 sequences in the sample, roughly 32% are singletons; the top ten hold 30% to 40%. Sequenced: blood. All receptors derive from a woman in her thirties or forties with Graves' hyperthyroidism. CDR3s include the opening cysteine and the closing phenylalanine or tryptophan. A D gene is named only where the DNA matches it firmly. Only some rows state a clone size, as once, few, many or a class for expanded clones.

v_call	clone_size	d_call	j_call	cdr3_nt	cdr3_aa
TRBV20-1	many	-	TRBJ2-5	TGCAGTGCTCCCTCCGGGGTTGTGGAGACCCAGTACTTC	CSAPSGVVETQYF
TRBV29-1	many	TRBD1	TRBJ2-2	TGCAGCGTGACTACCGGGACAGCGAACACCGGGGAGCTGTTTTTT	CSVTTGTANTGELFF
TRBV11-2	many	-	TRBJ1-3	TGTGCCAGCAGGGCCGGGCTCGGAAACACCATATATTTT	CASRAGLGNTIYF
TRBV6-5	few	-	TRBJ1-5	TGTGCCAGCAGTTATCAGGCTCAGCCCCAGCATTTT	CASSYQAQPQHF
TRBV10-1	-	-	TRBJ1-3	TGCGCCAGCAGCGAGGGTCCAATCCTCTCTGGAAACACCATATATTTT	CASSEGPILSGNTIYF
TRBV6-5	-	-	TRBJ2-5	TGTGCCAGCAACCTCGGCAGTCAAGAGACCCAGTACTTC	CASNLGSQETQYF
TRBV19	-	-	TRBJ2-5	TGTGCCAGTAGTCGTGAGAGAGAGACCCAGTACTTC	CASSRERETQYF
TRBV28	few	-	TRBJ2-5	TGTGCCAGCACTGGTCCCTTACAGTACCAAGAGACCCAGTACTTC	CASTGPLQYQETQYF
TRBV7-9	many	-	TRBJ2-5	TGTGCCAGCAGCTTAGAGTGGGGGCGGATGGAGACCCAGTACTTC	CASSLEWGRMETQYF
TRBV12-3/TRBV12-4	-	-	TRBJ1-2	TGTGCCAGCAGTTTATCCTCGCGAAAAGACAACTATGGCTACACCTTC	CASSLSSRKDNYGYTF
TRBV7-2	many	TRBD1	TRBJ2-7	TGTGCCAGCAGCTCGACCGGGACAGGGGTGAACGAGCAGTACTTC	CASSSTGTGVNEQYF
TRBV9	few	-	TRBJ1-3	TGTGCCAGCAGCGTAAACCGAGGGACCTCTGGAAACACCATATATTTT	CASSVNRGTSGNTIYF
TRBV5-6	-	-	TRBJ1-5	TGTGCCAGCAGCTTACAAGGGAACAATCAGCCCCAGCATTTT	CASSLQGNNQPQHF
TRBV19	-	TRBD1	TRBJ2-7	TGTGCCAGTAGTCCGGGACAGCCCCACGAGCAGTACTTC	CASSPGQPHEQYF
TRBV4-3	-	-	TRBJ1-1	TGCGCCAGCAGCCAAGACCACGGGGGCACTGAAGCTTTCTTT	CASSQDHGGTEAFF
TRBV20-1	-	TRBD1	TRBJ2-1	TGCAGTGCTAGATGGACAGGGAATGTTGGCAATGAGCAGTTCTTC	CSARWTGNVGNEQFF
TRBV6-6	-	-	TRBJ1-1	TGTGCCAGCAGAAGGGCGGCTCAGGAGGGTGAAGCTTTCTTT	CASRRAAQEGEAFF
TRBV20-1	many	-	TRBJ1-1	TGCAGTGCGCACAGGAACACTGAAGCTTTCTTT	CSAHRNTEAFF
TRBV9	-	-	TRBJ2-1	TGTGCCAGCAGCGTAGCGGGTGACGGACCCTACAATGAGCAGTTCTTC	CASSVAGDGPYNEQFF
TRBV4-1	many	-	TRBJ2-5	TGCGCCAGCAGCCCCCTAGGTCAAGAGACCCAGTACTTC	CASSPLGQETQYF
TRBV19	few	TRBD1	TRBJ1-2	TGTGCCAGTTGGACAGGGGGCCCCTGGGATGGCTACACCTTC	CASWTGGPWDGYTF
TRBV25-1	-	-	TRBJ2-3	TGTGCCAGCAGCTTTCAGGGGCTTGGCACAGATACGCAGTATTTT	CASSFQGLGTDTQYF
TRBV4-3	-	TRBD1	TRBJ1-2	TGCGCCAGCAGCCAAGAAGGGACAGGGCCCTATGGCTACACCTTC	CASSQEGTGPYGYTF
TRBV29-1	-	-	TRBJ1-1	TGCAGCGTTGCCAAAGAAATCTTCGCTGAAGCTTTCTTT	CSVAKEIFAEAFF
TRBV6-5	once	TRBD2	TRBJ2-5	TGTGCCAGCAGTTACCGGGGACTCGGACTAGCGGAGTTCCAAGAGACCCAGTACTTC	CASSYRGLGLAEFQETQYF
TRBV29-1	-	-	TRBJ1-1	TGCGGGATCGGGACTGAAGCTTTCTTT	CGIGTEAFF
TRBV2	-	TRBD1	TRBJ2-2	TGTGCCAGCAGAAATCAGGGGGCCGCCGGGGAGCTGTTTTTT	CASRNQGAAGELFF
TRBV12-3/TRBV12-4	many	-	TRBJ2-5	TGTGCCAGCAACCCTCGGGGCTTGGAGACCCAGTACTTC	CASNPRGLETQYF
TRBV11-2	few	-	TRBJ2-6	TGTGCCAGCAGCTTAGGCACGTGGGGCCGATCCCTGGAATCTGGGGCCAACGTCCTGACTTTC	CASSLGTWGRSLESGANVLTF
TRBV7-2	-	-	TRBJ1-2	TGTGCCAGCAGCCCCCGCAGGCTTTCTAACTATGGCTACACCTTC	CASSPRRLSNYGYTF
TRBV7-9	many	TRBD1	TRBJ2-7	TGTGCCAGCAGCCCGGGACAGGGTGAGCAGTACTTC	CASSPGQGEQYF
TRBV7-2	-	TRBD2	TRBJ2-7	TGTGCCAGCAGCTTAGTAAAAGCGGGGGGAGGGTCCTACGAGCAGTACTTC	CASSLVKAGGGSYEQYF
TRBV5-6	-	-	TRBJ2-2	TGTGCCAGCAGGGCTATAGCGGCGGCGGGGACCGGGGAGCTGTTTTTT	CASRAIAAAGTGELFF
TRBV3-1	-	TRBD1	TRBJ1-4	TGTGCCAGCAGCCTGACAGGGGTGGAGGAAAAACTGTTTTTT	CASSLTGVEEKLFF
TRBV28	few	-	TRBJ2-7	TGTGCCAGCAGTCCAAAACACGAGCAGTACTTC	CASSPKHEQYF
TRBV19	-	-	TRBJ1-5	TGTGCCAGTAGCCCCCGGGGGATGGGCAATCAGCCCCAGCATTTT	CASSPRGMGNQPQHF
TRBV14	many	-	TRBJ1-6	TGTGCCAGCAGCCTCCCCGGACAGAATTCACCCCTCCACTTT	CASSLPGQNSPLHF
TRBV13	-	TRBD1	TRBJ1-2	TGTGCCAGCAGGGGACTACAGGGGAACTATGGCTACACCTTC	CASRGLQGNYGYTF
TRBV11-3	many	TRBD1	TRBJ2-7	TGTGCCAGCAGCTTCACAGGGGGCAGCGAGCAGTACTTC	CASSFTGGSEQYF
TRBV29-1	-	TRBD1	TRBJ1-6	TGCAGCCCTTGTACCCGGGACAGGGTTTCACCCCTCCACTTT	CSPCTRDRVSPLHF
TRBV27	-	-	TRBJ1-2	TGTGCCTTCCTTGGGGGGCACAACTATGGCTACACCTTC	CAFLGGHNYGYTF
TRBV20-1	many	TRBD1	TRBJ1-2	TGCAGTGCTCCTCGACAGGGATTAGGCTATGGCTACACCTTC	CSAPRQGLGYGYTF
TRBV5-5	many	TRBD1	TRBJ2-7	TGTGCCAGCAGACGGACAGGGGACGAGCAGTACTTC	CASRRTGDEQYF
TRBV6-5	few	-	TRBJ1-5	TGTGCCAGCAGTGGTGGGGTCAGTAGCAATCAGCCCCAGCATTTT	CASSGGVSSNQPQHF